This T cell receptor beta chain emerged from a study of blood T cell repertoires in COVID-19. V was pared by 1 base and J by 5 bases, with 5 bases of the junction left unmatched. The CDR3 runs 14 residues. Germline-derived CDR1 and CDR2 are KGHSH and LQKENI. Measured with immunoSEQ multiplex PCR; TCRdb has only the in-frame clones, and not every one. This sample has about 170,000 clones, with around nine tenths found just once. This TCR came from a man in his fifties who had recovered from COVID-19. What was sequenced was peripheral blood. The chain is built from TRBV18 and TRBJ2-7; 7 bases map to TRBD2. The CDR3 DNA is TGTGCCAGCTCACCACGGGAGGGAGGAAACGAGCAGTACTTC. This gives the protein CASSPREGGNEQYF.